This TCR beta chain was recovered during a study of T cells in Graves' hyperthyroidism and ophthalmopathy. Study details: Once the initial diagnosis was made, peripheral blood was obtained before any treatment. Study conclusions and caveats: The model identified upcoming ophthalmopathy a median approximately seven months ahead of onset. The blood repertoire included most of the expanded thyroid clonotypes above 0.001.

Any patient presenting with uncontrolled infection, other autoimmune disease, pregnancy or lactation was left out. CDR1 is SNHLY, CDR2 FYNNEI, per germline. V was pared by 2 bases and J by 4 bases, with 11 bases between. CDR3 length: 14 residues. In this sample, this clonotype turned up many times. The antigen is not known. Researchers amplified the TCR beta CDR3 regions from RNA transcripts. Using the HTBI primer set, a first-round RT-PCR was run on the TCR CDR3. TCRdb fed the multiplex PCR reads into MiXCR, producing one record per CDR3 protein. This table has a few hundred thousand distinct CDR3 sequences, about 18% appearing once.

The sequencing sample was made of blood. The rearrangement joins TRBV2 to TRBJ1-2; no reliable D call. This receptor was taken from a young man with Graves' ophthalmopathy. CDR3 amino acids: CASSESALVYGYTF. The CDR3 DNA follows: TGTGCCAGCAGTGAATCGGCTCTCGTCTATGGCTACACCTTC.